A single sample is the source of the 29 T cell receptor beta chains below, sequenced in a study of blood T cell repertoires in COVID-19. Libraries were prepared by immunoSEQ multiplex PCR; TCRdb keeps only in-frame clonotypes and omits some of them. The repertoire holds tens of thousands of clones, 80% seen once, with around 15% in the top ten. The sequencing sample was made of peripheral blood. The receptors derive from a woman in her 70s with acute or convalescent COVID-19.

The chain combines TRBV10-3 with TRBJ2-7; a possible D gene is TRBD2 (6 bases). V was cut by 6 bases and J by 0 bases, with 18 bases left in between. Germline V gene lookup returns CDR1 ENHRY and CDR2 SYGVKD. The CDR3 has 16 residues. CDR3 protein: CAIRGSGGSSSYEQYF. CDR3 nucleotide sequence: TGTGCCATCAGGGGTAGCGGAGGGTCGAGCTCCTACGAGCAGTACTTC.

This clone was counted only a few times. Here the CDR3 DNA reads TGTGCCAGCTCACCACCCGGACAGGGTTACAATGAGCAGTTCTTC. Amino acids: CASSPPGQGYNEQFF. The chain uses TRBV18 and TRBJ2-1; 8 bases line up with TRBD1. The J segment lost 4 bases and the V segment lost 0 bases, leaving 2 bases of the junction unmatched. The germline V gene has CDR1 KGHSH and CDR2 LQKENI. This CDR3 region has 15 residues.

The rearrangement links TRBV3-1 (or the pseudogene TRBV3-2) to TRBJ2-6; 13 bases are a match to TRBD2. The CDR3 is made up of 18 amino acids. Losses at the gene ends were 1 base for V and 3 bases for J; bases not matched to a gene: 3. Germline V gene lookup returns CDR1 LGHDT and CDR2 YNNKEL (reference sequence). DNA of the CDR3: TGTGCCAGCAGCCAAGGGACTAGCGGGGGCTTTGGGGCCAACGTCCTGACTTTC. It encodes CASSQGTSGGFGANVLTF.

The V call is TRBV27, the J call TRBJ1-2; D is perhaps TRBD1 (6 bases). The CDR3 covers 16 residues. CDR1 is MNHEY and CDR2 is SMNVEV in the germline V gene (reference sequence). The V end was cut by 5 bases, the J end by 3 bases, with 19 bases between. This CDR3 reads CASSPQLGGADYGYTF. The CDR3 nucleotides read TGTGCCAGCAGTCCTCAACTGGGGGGGGCGGACTATGGCTACACCTTC.

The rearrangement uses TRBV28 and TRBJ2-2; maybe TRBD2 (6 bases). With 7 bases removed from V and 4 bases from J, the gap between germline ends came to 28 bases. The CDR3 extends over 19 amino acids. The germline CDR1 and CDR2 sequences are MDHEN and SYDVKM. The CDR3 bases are TGTGCCAGCACCCCGGCTTGGGCGGGAAAAGAAGAAAGCACCGGGGAGCTGTTTTTT. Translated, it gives CASTPAWAGKEESTGELFF.

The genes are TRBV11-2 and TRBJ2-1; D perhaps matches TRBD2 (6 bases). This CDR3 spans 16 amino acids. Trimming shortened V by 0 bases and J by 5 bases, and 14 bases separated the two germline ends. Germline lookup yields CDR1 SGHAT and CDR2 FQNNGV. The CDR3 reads CASSLDGGTDNNEQFF. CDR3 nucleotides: TGTGCCAGCAGCTTAGATGGGGGGACGGATAACAATGAGCAGTTCTTC.

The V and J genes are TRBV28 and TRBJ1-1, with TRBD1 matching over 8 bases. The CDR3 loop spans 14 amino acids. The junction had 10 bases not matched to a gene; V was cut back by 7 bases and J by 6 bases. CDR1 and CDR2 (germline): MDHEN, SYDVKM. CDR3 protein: CASTPTGVDPEAFF. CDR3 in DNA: TGTGCCAGCACCCCGACAGGGGTTGACCCTGAAGCTTTCTTT.

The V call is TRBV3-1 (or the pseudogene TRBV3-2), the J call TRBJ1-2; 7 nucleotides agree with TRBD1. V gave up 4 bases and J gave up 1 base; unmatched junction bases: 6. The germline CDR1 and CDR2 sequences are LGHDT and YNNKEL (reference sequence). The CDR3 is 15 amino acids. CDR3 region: CASSPWTGFNYGYTF. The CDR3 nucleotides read TGTGCCAGCAGCCCCTGGACAGGCTTTAACTATGGCTACACCTTC.

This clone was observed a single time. In DNA form, the CDR3 reads TGTGCCAGTAGTGGCGGGGGAGCCTCCTACAATGAGCAGTTCTTC. Translated: CASSGGGASYNEQFF. The V gene is TRBV18, the J gene TRBJ2-1, with 7 bases lining up with TRBD2. Germline lookup yields CDR1 KGHSH and CDR2 LQKENI. This CDR3 is built from 15 residues. After removal of 9 bases from V and 0 bases from J, the junction contained 8 bases not matched to a gene.

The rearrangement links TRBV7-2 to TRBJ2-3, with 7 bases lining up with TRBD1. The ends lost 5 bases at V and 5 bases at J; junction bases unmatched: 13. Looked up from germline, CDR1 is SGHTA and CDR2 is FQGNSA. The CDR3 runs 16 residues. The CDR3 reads CASSPRGGYRVDTQYF. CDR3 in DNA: TGTGCCAGCAGCCCCAGAGGGGGCTACAGGGTAGATACGCAGTATTTT.

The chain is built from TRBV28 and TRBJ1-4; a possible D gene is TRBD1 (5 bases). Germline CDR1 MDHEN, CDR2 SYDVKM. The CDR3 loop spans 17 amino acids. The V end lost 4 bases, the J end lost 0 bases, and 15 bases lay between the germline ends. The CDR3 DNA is TGTGCCAGCAGTTCCTACAGGTGGGATGCAACTAATGAAAAACTGTTTTTT. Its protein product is CASSSYRWDATNEKLFF. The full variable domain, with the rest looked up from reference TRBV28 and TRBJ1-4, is DVKVTQSSRYLVKRTGEKVFLECVQDMDHENMFWYRQDPGLGLRLIYFSYDVKMKEKGDIPEGYSVSREKKERFSLILESASTNQTSMYLCASSSYRWDATNEKLFFGSGTQLSVL.

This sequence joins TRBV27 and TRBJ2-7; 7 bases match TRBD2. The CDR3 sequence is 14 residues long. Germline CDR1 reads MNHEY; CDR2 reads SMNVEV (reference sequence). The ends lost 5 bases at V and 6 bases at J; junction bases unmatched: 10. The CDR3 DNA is TGTGCCAGCAGTCCGCGACTAGCTGAGGGCGAGCAGTACTTC. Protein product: CASSPRLAEGEQYF.

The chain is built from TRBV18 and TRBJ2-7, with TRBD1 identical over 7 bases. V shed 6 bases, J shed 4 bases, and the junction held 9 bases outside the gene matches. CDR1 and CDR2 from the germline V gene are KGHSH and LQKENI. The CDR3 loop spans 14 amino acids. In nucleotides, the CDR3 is TGTGCCAGCTCCCAGTCCGGGACAGCTTACGAGCAGTACTTC. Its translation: CASSQSGTAYEQYF.

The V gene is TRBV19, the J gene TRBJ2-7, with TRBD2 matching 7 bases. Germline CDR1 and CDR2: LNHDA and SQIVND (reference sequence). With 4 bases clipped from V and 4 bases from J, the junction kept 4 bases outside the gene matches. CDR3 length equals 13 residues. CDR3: CASSTQRGYEQYF. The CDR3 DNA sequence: TGTGCCAGTAGTACCCAGCGGGGTTACGAGCAGTACTTC.

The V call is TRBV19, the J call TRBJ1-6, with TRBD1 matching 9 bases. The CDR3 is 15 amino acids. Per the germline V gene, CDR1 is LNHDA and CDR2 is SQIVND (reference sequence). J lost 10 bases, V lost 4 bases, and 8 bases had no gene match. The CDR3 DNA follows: TGTGCCAGTAGTAGCGCCGGGACAGGGAGCTCACCCCTCCACTTT. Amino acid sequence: CASSSAGTGSSPLHF.

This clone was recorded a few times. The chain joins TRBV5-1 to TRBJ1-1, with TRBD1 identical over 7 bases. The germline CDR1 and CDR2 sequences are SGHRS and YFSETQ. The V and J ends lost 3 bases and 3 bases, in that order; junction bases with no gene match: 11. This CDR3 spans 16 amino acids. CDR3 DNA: TGCGCCAGCAGCTCGGACACAAGGGGGCCTGACACTGAAGCTTTCTTT. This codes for CASSSDTRGPDTEAFF.

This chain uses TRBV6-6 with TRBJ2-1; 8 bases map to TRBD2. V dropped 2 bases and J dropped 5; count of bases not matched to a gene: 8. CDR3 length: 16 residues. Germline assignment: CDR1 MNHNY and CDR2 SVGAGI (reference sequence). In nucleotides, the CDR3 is TGTGCCAGCAGTTACACGGGACTAGGGGGGGACAATGAGCAGTTCTTC. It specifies CASSYTGLGGDNEQFF.

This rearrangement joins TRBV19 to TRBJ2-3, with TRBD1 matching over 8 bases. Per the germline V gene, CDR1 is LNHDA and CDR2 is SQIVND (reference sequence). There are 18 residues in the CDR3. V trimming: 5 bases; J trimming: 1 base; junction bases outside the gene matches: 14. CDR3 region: CASSVLSQQGVRTDTQYF. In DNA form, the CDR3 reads TGTGCCAGTAGTGTCCTCAGCCAACAGGGGGTACGCACAGATACGCAGTATTTT.

The CDR3 sequence is CASSRRQITDTQYF. For the CDR3, the DNA is TGTGCCAGCAGTCGCCGACAGATCACAGATACGCAGTATTTT. The rearrangement joins TRBV2 to TRBJ2-3, with a weak D call TRBD1 (5 bases). Germline CDR1 and CDR2: SNHLY and FYNNEI. This CDR3 has 14 residues. Deletions cut 5 bases from V and 2 bases from J, with 11 bases between.

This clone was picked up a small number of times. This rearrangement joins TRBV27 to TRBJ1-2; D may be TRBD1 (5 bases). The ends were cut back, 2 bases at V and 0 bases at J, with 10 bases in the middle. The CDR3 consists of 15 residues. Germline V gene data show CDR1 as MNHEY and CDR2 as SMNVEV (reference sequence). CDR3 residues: CASSLRRGTNYGYTF. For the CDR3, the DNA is TGTGCCAGCAGTTTAAGGAGGGGAACTAACTATGGCTACACCTTC.

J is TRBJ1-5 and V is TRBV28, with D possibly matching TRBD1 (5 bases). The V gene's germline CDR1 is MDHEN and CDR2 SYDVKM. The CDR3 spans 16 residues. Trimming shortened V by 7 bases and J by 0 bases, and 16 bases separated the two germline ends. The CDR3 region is CASNLRGRNSNQPQHF. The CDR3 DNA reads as TGTGCCAGCAACCTCCGGGGGAGGAATAGCAATCAGCCCCAGCATTTT. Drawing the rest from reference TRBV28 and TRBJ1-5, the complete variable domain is DVKVTQSSRYLVKRTGEKVFLECVQDMDHENMFWYRQDPGLGLRLIYFSYDVKMKEKGDIPEGYSVSREKKERFSLILESASTNQTSMYLCASNLRGRNSNQPQHFGDGTRLSIL.

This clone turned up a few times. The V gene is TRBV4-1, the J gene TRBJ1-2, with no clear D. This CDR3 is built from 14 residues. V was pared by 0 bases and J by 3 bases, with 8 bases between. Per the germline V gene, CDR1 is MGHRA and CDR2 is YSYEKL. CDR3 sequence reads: CASSQDGPDYGYTF. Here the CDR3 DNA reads TGCGCCAGCAGCCAAGATGGGCCTGACTATGGCTACACCTTC.

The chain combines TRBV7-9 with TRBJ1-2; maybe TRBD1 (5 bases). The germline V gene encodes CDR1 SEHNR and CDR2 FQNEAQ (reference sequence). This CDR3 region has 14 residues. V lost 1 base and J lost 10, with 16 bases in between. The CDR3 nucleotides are TGTGCCAGCAGCTTAGAGGGGCAGGCCCAGGACTACACCTTC. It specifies CASSLEGQAQDYTF.

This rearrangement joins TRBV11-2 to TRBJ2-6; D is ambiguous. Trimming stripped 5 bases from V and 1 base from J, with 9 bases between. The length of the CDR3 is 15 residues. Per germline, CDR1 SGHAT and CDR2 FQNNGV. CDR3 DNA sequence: TGTGCCAGCAGCACACCTAGGTCTGGGGCCAACGTCCTGACTTTC. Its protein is CASSTPRSGANVLTF.

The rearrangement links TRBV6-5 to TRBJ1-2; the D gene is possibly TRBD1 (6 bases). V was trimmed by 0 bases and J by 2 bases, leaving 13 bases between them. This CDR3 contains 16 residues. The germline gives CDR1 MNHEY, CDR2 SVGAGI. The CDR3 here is CASSYSFPGQNYGYTF. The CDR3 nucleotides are TGTGCCAGCAGTTACTCGTTCCCCGGACAGAACTATGGCTACACCTTC.

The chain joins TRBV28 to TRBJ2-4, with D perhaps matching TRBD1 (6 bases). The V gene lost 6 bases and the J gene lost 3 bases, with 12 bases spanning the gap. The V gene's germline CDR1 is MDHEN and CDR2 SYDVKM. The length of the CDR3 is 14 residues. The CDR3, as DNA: TGTGCCAGCAGCCTTCAGGGGATCAAAAACATTCAGTACTTC. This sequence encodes CASSLQGIKNIQYF.

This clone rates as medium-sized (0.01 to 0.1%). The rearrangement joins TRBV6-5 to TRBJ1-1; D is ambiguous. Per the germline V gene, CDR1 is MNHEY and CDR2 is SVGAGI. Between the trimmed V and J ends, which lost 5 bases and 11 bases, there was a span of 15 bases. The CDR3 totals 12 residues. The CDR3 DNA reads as TGTGCCAGCAGTAGACACCTCCTGTTTGCTTTCTTT. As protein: CASSRHLLFAFF.

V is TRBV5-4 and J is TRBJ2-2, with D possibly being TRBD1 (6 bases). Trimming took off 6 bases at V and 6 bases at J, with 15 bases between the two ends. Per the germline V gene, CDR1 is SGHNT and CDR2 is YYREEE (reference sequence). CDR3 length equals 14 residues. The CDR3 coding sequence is TGTGCCAGCACCCAGCAGGGGCTGGCCGGGGAGCTGTTTTTT. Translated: CASTQQGLAGELFF.

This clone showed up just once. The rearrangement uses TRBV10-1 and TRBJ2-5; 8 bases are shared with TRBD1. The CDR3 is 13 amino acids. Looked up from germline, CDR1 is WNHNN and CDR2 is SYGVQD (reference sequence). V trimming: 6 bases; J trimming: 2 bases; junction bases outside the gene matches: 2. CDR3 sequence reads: CASSRDRQETQYF. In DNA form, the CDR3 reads TGCGCCAGCAGCAGGGACAGGCAAGAGACCCAGTACTTC.